The 10 T cell receptor beta chains below were found in one sample sequenced in a study of blood T cell repertoires in COVID-19. Profiled with immunoSEQ multiplex PCR; TCRdb holds only in-frame clones, not every one. Among under 300,000 clones listed, approximately 90% were seen once. The sample was PBMCs or T cells enriched from blood (not recorded which). The receptors were gathered from a woman in her sixties or seventies in a cohort exposed to, infected with or recovered from COVID-19 (not recorded which).

The chain is built from TRBV28 and TRBJ2-3; a possible D gene is TRBD1 (6 bases). The CDR3 has 13 amino acids. V was clipped by 2 bases and J by 4 bases, with 7 bases between them. From germline, CDR1 is MDHEN and CDR2 SYDVKM. The CDR3 DNA sequence: TGTGCCAGCAGTTTAAGGGGGTCAGATACGCAGTATTTT. Encoded protein: CASSLRGSDTQYF.

This sequence joins TRBV5-1 and TRBJ2-5; a possible D gene is TRBD1 (6 bases). The CDR3 totals 15 residues. The V end lost 4 bases, the J end lost 1 base, and 14 bases lay between the germline ends. CDR1 is SGHRS and CDR2 is YFSETQ in the germline V gene. This chain's CDR3 is CASSRQQGPQETQYF. The CDR3 DNA reads TGCGCCAGCAGCCGACAACAGGGACCCCAAGAGACCCAGTACTTC.

The rearrangement uses TRBV7-3 and TRBJ2-5, with D uncertain. Germline values: CDR1 SGHTA, CDR2 FQGTGA. Trimming pared 2 bases from V and 3 bases from J, leaving 7 bases between. The CDR3 sequence is 13 residues long. The CDR3 DNA reads TGTGCCAGCAGCTTATGGGCTGAAGAGACCCAGTACTTC. Translation gives CASSLWAEETQYF.

This chain joins TRBV7-2 and TRBJ2-1; D uncertain. The CDR3 consists of 13 residues. Trimming stripped 4 bases from V and 6 bases from J, with 10 bases between. Germline V gene sequence: CDR1 SGHTA, CDR2 FQGNSA. DNA of the CDR3: TGTGCCAGCAGCTCGGTCAGACTCAATGAGCAGTTCTTC. Translation: CASSSVRLNEQFF.

In its sample, this clone was seen once. Here the CDR3 reads CASSRTSITYEQYF. In DNA form, the CDR3 reads TGTGCCAGCAGCCGGACTAGCATAACCTACGAGCAGTACTTC. The rearrangement links TRBV9 to TRBJ2-7; TRBD2 matches 8 bases. The CDR3 spans 14 residues. Germline V gives CDR1 SGDLS, CDR2 YYNGEE. The J segment lost 2 bases and the V segment lost 4 bases, leaving 5 bases of the junction unmatched. The full variable domain, with the rest looked up from reference TRBV9 and TRBJ2-7, is DSGVTQTPKHLITATGQRVTLRCSPRSGDLSVYWYQQSLDQGLQFLIQYYNGEERAKGNILERFSAQQFPDLHSELNLSSLELGDSALYFCASSRTSITYEQYFGPGTRLTVT.

The genes are TRBV28 and TRBJ2-4, with 8 bases lining up with TRBD1. Germline assignment: CDR1 MDHEN and CDR2 SYDVKM. V was clipped by 6 bases and J by 7 bases; unmatched bases: 14. This CDR3 is 16 amino acids long. CDR3: CASSSRGQGRGNIQYF. The CDR3 DNA reads TGTGCCAGCAGCTCTCGCGGACAGGGACGAGGGAACATTCAGTACTTC. Filled out from reference TRBV28 and TRBJ2-4, the complete variable domain reads DVKVTQSSRYLVKRTGEKVFLECVQDMDHENMFWYRQDPGLGLRLIYFSYDVKMKEKGDIPEGYSVSREKKERFSLILESASTNQTSMYLCASSSRGQGRGNIQYFGAGTRLSVL.

This sequence joins TRBV29-1 and TRBJ2-7, with TRBD1 matching over 7 bases. Per germline, CDR1 SQVTM and CDR2 ANQGSEA. V shed 7 bases and J 4 bases; nucleotides not matched to a gene: 10. CDR3 length: 13 residues. CDR3 in amino acids: CSGQTGTQYEQYF. The DNA for the CDR3 is TGCAGCGGCCAGACAGGGACGCAATACGAGCAGTACTTC.

The CDR3 here is CASSTPGTGGDGYTF. The CDR3 bases are TGTGCCAGCAGCACTCCCGGGACAGGGGGCGATGGCTACACCTTC. The V and J genes are TRBV6-5 and TRBJ1-2; 12 bases agree with TRBD1. Trimming cost V 6 bases and J 6 bases; bases outside gene matches: 8. Germline V gives CDR1 MNHEY, CDR2 SVGAGI. CDR3 length equals 15 residues.

This clone turned up a few times. The rearrangement links TRBV2 to TRBJ2-2; the D gene is possibly TRBD2 (5 bases). V was clipped by 4 bases and J by 6 bases, with 6 bases between them. Germline V CDR1 and CDR2: SNHLY, FYNNEI. CDR3 length: 12 residues. The CDR3 nucleotides read TGTGCCAGCAGTGCCGGGGCCGGGGAGCTGTTTTTT. As protein: CASSAGAGELFF.

This clone was recorded only once. V and J are TRBV18 and TRBJ2-7, with TRBD1 identical over 8 bases. V lost 1 base to trimming and J lost 6 bases; unmatched junction nucleotides: 5. The CDR3 is made up of 14 amino acids. Germline CDR1 reads KGHSH; CDR2 reads LQKENI. The CDR3 coding sequence is TGTGCCAGCTCACCACGACAGGGGATATCCGAGCAGTACTTC. Residues: CASSPRQGISEQYF.